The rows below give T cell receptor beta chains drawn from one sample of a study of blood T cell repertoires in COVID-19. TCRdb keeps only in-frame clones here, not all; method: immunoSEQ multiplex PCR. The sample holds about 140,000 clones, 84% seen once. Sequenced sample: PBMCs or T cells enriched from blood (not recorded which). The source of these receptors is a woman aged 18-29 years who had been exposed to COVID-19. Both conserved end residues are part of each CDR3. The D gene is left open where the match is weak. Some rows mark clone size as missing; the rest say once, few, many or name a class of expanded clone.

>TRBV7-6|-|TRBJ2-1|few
CASSLVSLNEQFF
TGTGCCAGCAGCTTAGTGTCCCTAAATGAGCAGTTCTTC
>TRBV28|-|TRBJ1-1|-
CATQVNTEAFF
TGTGCCACTCAGGTGAACACTGAAGCTTTCTTT
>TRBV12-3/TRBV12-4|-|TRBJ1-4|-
CASSFSNEKLFF
TGTGCCAGCAGTTTCAGTAATGAAAAACTGTTTTTT
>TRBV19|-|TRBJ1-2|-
CASRKGGGLAYGYTF
TGTGCCAGTAGAAAGGGCGGAGGGTTGGCCTATGGCTACACCTTC
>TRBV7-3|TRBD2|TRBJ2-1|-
CASSSPGGMGYNEQFF
TGTGCCAGCAGCTCCCCCGGGGGGATGGGGTACAATGAGCAGTTCTTC
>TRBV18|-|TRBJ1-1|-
CASSGGITEAFF
TGTGCCAGCTCGGGGGGAATCACTGAAGCTTTCTTT
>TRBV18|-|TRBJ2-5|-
CASSPLRAETQYF
TGTGCCAGCTCACCACTACGAGCAGAGACCCAGTACTTC
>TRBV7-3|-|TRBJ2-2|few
CASSFSNQGSDAFTGELFF
TGTGCCAGCAGCTTCTCAAACCAAGGTAGCGACGCTTTTACCGGGGAGCTGTTTTTT
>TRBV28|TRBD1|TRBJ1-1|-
CASSPIGTGGSTEAFF
TGTGCCAGCAGCCCTATTGGGACAGGGGGAAGTACTGAAGCTTTCTTT
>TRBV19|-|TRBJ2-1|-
CASSAYNEQFF
TGTGCCAGTAGCGCGTACAATGAGCAGTTCTTC
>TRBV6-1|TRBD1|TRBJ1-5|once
CASSEGTGGVQPQHF
TGTGCCAGCAGTGAAGGGACAGGGGGGGTTCAGCCCCAGCATTTT
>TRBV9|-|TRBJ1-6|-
CASSSRPQGSYNSPLHF
TGTGCCAGCAGCTCGCGGCCTCAGGGCTCCTATAATTCACCCCTCCACTTT
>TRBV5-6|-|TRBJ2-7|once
CASSLSGSAYEQYF
TGTGCCAGCAGCTTGTCCGGGAGCGCCTACGAGCAGTACTTC
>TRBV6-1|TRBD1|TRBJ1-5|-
CASSEARGWNQPQHF
TGTGCCAGCAGTGAAGCCAGGGGGTGGAATCAGCCCCAGCATTTT
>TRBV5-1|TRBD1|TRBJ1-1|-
CASSFGTGGKDTEAFF
TGCGCCAGCAGTTTCGGGACAGGGGGCAAGGACACTGAAGCTTTCTTT
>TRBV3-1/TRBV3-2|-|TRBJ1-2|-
CASRVGVSSYGYTF
TGTGCCAGCAGGGTAGGGGTCTCCTCCTATGGCTACACCTTC
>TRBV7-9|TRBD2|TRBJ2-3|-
CASSLGLAGERTDTQYF
TGTGCCAGCAGCTTGGGACTAGCGGGAGAAAGGACAGATACGCAGTATTTT
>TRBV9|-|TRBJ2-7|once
CASSVGPNSYEQYF
TGTGCCAGCAGCGTCGGTCCCAATTCCTACGAGCAGTACTTC
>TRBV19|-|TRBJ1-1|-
CASRYRISNTEAFF
TGTGCCAGTCGATACAGGATATCGAACACTGAAGCTTTCTTT
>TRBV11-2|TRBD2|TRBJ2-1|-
CASSRTSGNSYNEQFF
TGTGCCAGCAGCCGGACTAGCGGAAACTCCTACAATGAGCAGTTCTTC
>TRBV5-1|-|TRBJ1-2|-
CASSLISDSTNYGYTF
TGCGCCAGCAGCTTAATTTCGGACTCAACTAACTATGGCTACACCTTC
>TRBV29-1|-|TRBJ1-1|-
CSVDDGGGTLNTEAFF
TGCAGCGTTGATGATGGGGGTGGGACTTTGAACACTGAAGCTTTCTTT
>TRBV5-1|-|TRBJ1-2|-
CASRRGIYGYTF
TGCGCCAGCAGGAGGGGGATCTATGGCTACACCTTC
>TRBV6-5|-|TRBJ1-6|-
CASSTGFYSPLHF
TGTGCCAGCAGTACGGGGTTCTATTCACCCCTCCACTTT
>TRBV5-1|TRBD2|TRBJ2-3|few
CASSPLGSGQVDTQYF
TGCGCCAGCAGCCCTCTTGGTAGCGGGCAGGTAGATACGCAGTATTTT
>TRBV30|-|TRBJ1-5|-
CAWTPNSNQPQHF
TGTGCCTGGACCCCCAATAGCAATCAGCCCCAGCATTTT
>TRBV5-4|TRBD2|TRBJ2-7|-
CASSLWTSGRSYEQYF
TGTGCCAGCAGCTTATGGACTAGCGGGAGATCCTACGAGCAGTACTTC
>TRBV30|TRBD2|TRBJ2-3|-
CAWSIAGGATDTQYF
TGTGCCTGGAGTATAGCGGGAGGGGCCACAGATACGCAGTATTTT
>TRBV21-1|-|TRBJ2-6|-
CASSKERDYFSGANVLTF
TGTGCCAGCAGCAAAGAACGGGACTACTTCTCTGGGGCCAACGTCCTGACTTTC
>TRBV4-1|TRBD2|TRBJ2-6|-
CASSQGGTRVSGANVLTF
TGCGCCAGCAGCCAAGGCGGGACTAGAGTATCTGGGGCCAACGTCCTGACTTTC
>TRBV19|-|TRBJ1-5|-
CASRKLEGSNQPQHF
TGTGCCAGTAGGAAGCTGGAGGGGAGCAATCAGCCCCAGCATTTT